This T cell receptor beta chain was found in a study of blood T cell repertoires in COVID-19. The length of the CDR3 is 13 residues. V was clipped by 8 bases and J by 3 bases; unmatched bases: 2. The germline CDR1 and CDR2 sequences are MNHNY and SVGAGI (reference sequence). Libraries were prepared by immunoSEQ multiplex PCR; TCRdb keeps only in-frame clonotypes and omits some of them. The sample includes approximately 70,000 clones, about 88% of them seen just once. The sequence was collected from a human donor in a cohort sampled during active COVID-19. This sequence joins TRBV6-6 and TRBJ1-5; 9 nucleotides match TRBD1. The specimen sequenced was peripheral blood. CDR3 region: CASGQGNNQPQHF. The CDR3 DNA reads TGTGCCAGCGGACAGGGGAACAATCAGCCCCAGCATTTT.